Described below is a single T cell receptor (beta chain) sequence and its context. Its antigen is unknown. It was the approximately 110-subject validation cohort, separate from the approximately 700-subject first cohort, to which the donors belonged. These data originate in a study of cytomegalovirus exposure and HLA in healthy donors. Findings of the study overall: Among TCR beta chains, those listed as cytomegalovirus-associated numbered about 160. A subsequent analysis found that TCR clusters from the first cohort also tended to co-occur in the 120 or so validation repertoires, with 94% of cluster scores above 0.

Clones were sequenced by immunoSEQ multiplex PCR, and TCRdb holds only the in-frame ones, with some missing. The table includes about 88,000 clones, 84% detected once. CDR3 length: 14 amino acids. Germline CDR1 is MNHEY and CDR2 is SVGAGI. Between the trimmed V and J ends, which lost 2 bases and 5 bases, there was a span of 13 bases. Sequences were obtained from PBMCs. This sequence originates from a woman aged 18 to 35 in good health and CMV-seropositive. The chain couples TRBV6-5 to TRBJ2-7; no reliable D call. CDR3 bases: TGTGCCAGCAGTTACGATCGCCAGAACCACGAGCAGTACTTC. It specifies CASSYDRQNHEQYF.